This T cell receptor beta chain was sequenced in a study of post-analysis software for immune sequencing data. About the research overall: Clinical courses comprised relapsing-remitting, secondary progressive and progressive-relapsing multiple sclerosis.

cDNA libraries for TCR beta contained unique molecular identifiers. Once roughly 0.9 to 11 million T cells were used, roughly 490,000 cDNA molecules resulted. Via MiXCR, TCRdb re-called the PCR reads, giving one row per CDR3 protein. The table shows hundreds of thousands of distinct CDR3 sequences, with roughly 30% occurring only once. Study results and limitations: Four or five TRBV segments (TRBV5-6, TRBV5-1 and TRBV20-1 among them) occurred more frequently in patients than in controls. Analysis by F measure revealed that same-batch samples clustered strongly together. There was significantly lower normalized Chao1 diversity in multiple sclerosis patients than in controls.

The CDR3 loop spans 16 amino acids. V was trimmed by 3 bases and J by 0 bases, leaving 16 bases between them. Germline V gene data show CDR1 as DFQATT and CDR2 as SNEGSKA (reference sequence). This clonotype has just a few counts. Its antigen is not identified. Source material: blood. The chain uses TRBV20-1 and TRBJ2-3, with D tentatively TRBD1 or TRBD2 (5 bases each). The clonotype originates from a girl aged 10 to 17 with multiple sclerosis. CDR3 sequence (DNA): TGCAGTGCTAGTTGGAGATTTCGGGGCAGCACAGATACGCAGTATTTT. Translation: CSASWRFRGSTDTQYF.